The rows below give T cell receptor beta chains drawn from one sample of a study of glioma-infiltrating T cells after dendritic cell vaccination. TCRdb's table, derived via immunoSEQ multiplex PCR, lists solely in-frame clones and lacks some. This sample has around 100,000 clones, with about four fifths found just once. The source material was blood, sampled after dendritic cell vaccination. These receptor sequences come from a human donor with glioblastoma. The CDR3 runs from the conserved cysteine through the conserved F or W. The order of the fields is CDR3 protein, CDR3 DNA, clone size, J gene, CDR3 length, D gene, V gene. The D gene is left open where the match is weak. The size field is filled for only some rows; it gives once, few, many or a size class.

cdr3_aa: CASSIPLRGTTNEKLFF; cdr3_nt: TGTGCCAGTAGTATCCCCCTGAGGGGGACAACTAATGAAAAACTGTTTTTT; clone_size: .; j_call: TRBJ1-4; cdr3_length: 17; d_call: .; v_call: TRBV19
cdr3_aa: CASSPAGGYEQFF; cdr3_nt: TGTGCCAGCAGCCCCGCGGGAGGCTATGAGCAGTTCTTC; clone_size: .; j_call: TRBJ2-1; cdr3_length: 13; d_call: TRBD2; v_call: TRBV7-2
cdr3_aa: CAITISVDRGNQPQHF; cdr3_nt: TGTGCCATCACCATCAGCGTAGACAGGGGCAATCAGCCCCAGCATTTT; clone_size: few; j_call: TRBJ1-5; cdr3_length: 16; d_call: TRBD1; v_call: TRBV10-3
cdr3_aa: CASSKEGTGAEAFF; cdr3_nt: TGTGCCAGCAGCAAAGAAGGGACAGGGGCTGAAGCTTTCTTT; clone_size: few; j_call: TRBJ1-1; cdr3_length: 14; d_call: TRBD1; v_call: TRBV6-6
cdr3_aa: CASSPGTGGYYGYTF; cdr3_nt: TGTGCCAGTAGTCCGGGGACAGGGGGCTACTATGGCTACACCTTC; clone_size: .; j_call: TRBJ1-2; cdr3_length: 15; d_call: TRBD1; v_call: TRBV19
cdr3_aa: CASTSGGPEAFF; cdr3_nt: TGTGCCAGCACCTCAGGGGGCCCTGAAGCTTTCTTT; clone_size: .; j_call: TRBJ1-1; cdr3_length: 12; d_call: TRBD1; v_call: TRBV7-2
cdr3_aa: CASSSDRVYSPLHF; cdr3_nt: TGTGCCAGCAGTTCGGACAGGGTATACTCACCCCTCCACTTT; clone_size: .; j_call: TRBJ1-6; cdr3_length: 14; d_call: TRBD1; v_call: TRBV27
cdr3_aa: CASGRNPNTEAFF; cdr3_nt: TGTGCCAGCGGCAGGAACCCGAACACTGAAGCTTTCTTT; clone_size: .; j_call: TRBJ1-1; cdr3_length: 13; d_call: .; v_call: TRBV2
cdr3_aa: CASSARDRMVYGYTF; cdr3_nt: TGTGCCAGCAGCGCCCGGGACAGAATGGTCTATGGCTACACCTTC; clone_size: .; j_call: TRBJ1-2; cdr3_length: 15; d_call: TRBD1; v_call: TRBV9
cdr3_aa: CASSVAGQYSGNTIYF; cdr3_nt: TGTGCCAGCAGCGTAGCGGGACAGTACTCTGGAAACACCATATATTTT; clone_size: .; j_call: TRBJ1-3; cdr3_length: 16; d_call: TRBD1; v_call: TRBV9
cdr3_aa: CASSTDRGSPTTNEKLFF; cdr3_nt: TGTGCCAGCAGCACGGACAGGGGGTCCCCCACAACTAATGAAAAACTGTTTTTT; clone_size: .; j_call: TRBJ1-4; cdr3_length: 18; d_call: TRBD1; v_call: TRBV5-6
cdr3_aa: CAAGRTGGTEAFF; cdr3_nt: TGTGCCGCCGGCCGGACAGGGGGCACTGAAGCTTTCTTT; clone_size: .; j_call: TRBJ1-1; cdr3_length: 13; d_call: TRBD1; v_call: TRBV6-5
cdr3_aa: CASAGISGYGYTF; cdr3_nt: TGTGCCAGCGCGGGGATTAGTGGATATGGCTACACCTTC; clone_size: .; j_call: TRBJ1-2; cdr3_length: 13; d_call: .; v_call: TRBV7-2
cdr3_aa: CAISTGTTGAFF; cdr3_nt: TGTGCCATCAGTACAGGGACCACTGGGGCTTTCTTT; clone_size: .; j_call: TRBJ1-1; cdr3_length: 12; d_call: .; v_call: TRBV10-3
cdr3_aa: CASGLGYGPAEEQYF; cdr3_nt: TGTGCTAGTGGTTTGGGCTACGGCCCGGCGGAGGAGCAGTACTTC; clone_size: .; j_call: TRBJ2-7; cdr3_length: 15; d_call: .; v_call: TRBV12-5
cdr3_aa: CASSQGAGGQRAFF; cdr3_nt: TGTGCCAGCAGCCAAGGGGCAGGGGGGCAGCGAGCTTTCTTT; clone_size: .; j_call: TRBJ1-1; cdr3_length: 14; d_call: TRBD1; v_call: TRBV14
cdr3_aa: CASSLTGDYEQYF; cdr3_nt: TGTGCCAGCAGCTTAACAGGGGACTACGAGCAGTACTTC; clone_size: .; j_call: TRBJ2-7; cdr3_length: 13; d_call: TRBD1; v_call: TRBV5-6
cdr3_aa: CAISESVAADSNQPQHF; cdr3_nt: TGTGCCATCAGTGAGTCGGTGGCCGCAGATAGCAATCAGCCCCAGCATTTT; clone_size: .; j_call: TRBJ1-5; cdr3_length: 17; d_call: .; v_call: TRBV10-3
cdr3_aa: CASSIGTRETQYF; cdr3_nt: TGCGCCAGCAGCATAGGGACTAGGGAGACCCAGTACTTC; clone_size: once; j_call: TRBJ2-5; cdr3_length: 13; d_call: TRBD2; v_call: TRBV5-1
cdr3_aa: CASSHRTSHSGNTIYF; cdr3_nt: TGCGCCAGCAGTCACCGGACAAGCCATTCTGGAAACACCATATATTTT; clone_size: .; j_call: TRBJ1-3; cdr3_length: 16; d_call: .; v_call: TRBV23-1
cdr3_aa: CATSRDLLAGGRKKGTNEKLFF; cdr3_nt: TGTGCCACCAGCAGAGATCTTTTGGCAGGGGGCAGGAAGAAGGGAACTAATGAAAAACTGTTTTTT; clone_size: .; j_call: TRBJ1-4; cdr3_length: 22; d_call: TRBD1; v_call: TRBV15
cdr3_aa: CASSPRDRGGEQYF; cdr3_nt: TGTGCCAGCAGCCCCCGGGACAGGGGGGGGGAGCAGTACTTC; clone_size: .; j_call: TRBJ2-5; cdr3_length: 14; d_call: TRBD1; v_call: TRBV6-6
cdr3_aa: CASSRDRNTGELFF; cdr3_nt: TGTGCCAGCAGCCGTGACAGGAACACCGGGGAGCTGTTTTTT; clone_size: .; j_call: TRBJ2-2; cdr3_length: 14; d_call: .; v_call: TRBV7-2
cdr3_aa: CASRLRDRGTGTEAFF; cdr3_nt: TGTGCCAGTAGGCTCCGGGACAGGGGGACGGGGACTGAAGCTTTCTTT; clone_size: .; j_call: TRBJ1-1; cdr3_length: 16; d_call: TRBD1; v_call: TRBV19